These 3 T cell receptor beta chains were all obtained from the same sample, sequenced in a study of vaccination and CD4 T cells after COVID-19. With the Oncomine TCR Beta short-read assay, DNA from cultured CD4+ T cells was sequenced. TCRdb re-called the PCR reads with MiXCR, one entry per CDR3 protein. The sample lists about 21,000 distinct CDR3 sequences; 40% to 50% were seen once. No antigen has been assigned to these receptors. Treatment noted: roughly ten-day PBMC culture with coronavirus spike peptide pools or control peptides (ViraFEST assay). Sequences were obtained from CD4+ T cells from blood, cultured in vitro. These receptors came from a human donor who had recovered from COVID-19.

The genes are TRBV7-2 and TRBJ1-1; the match to TRBD1 covers 7 bases. The CDR3 extends over 14 amino acids. J gave up 4 bases and V 5 bases, and 7 bases lay outside the gene matches. The germline CDR1 and CDR2 sequences are SGHTA and FQGNSA. DNA for the CDR3: TGTGCCAGCAGCCCGCAGGGGGGCGGCACTGAAGCTTTCTTT. Its protein product is CASSPQGGGTEAFF.

The chain carries TRBV20-1 and TRBJ1-6; unclear D gene. Trimming pared 2 bases from V and 7 bases from J, leaving 15 bases between. This CDR3 region has 15 residues. CDR1 is DFQATT and CDR2 is SNEGSKA in the germline V gene (reference sequence). The CDR3 DNA is TGCAGTGCTAGACGAGAGGGTGCTCGGAATTCACCCCTCCACTTT. Translating it yields CSARREGARNSPLHF.

This chain links TRBV20-1 with TRBJ1-2; D is uncertain. The length of the CDR3 is 12 residues. V was pared by 6 bases and J by 2 bases, with 10 bases between. Germline V gene lookup returns CDR1 DFQATT and CDR2 SNEGSKA (reference sequence). The CDR3 is CSAGTENYGYTF. The CDR3 bases are TGCAGTGCGGGAACAGAGAACTATGGCTACACCTTC.